The clone carrying this T cell receptor beta chain was found once. Mismatch with germline at one junction end may stem from a read error. Treatment in this sample: randomized to nivolumab then ipilimumab (arm A) or the reverse (arm B). PBMC sorting kept live CD3+CD8+ cells without CD19 or CD56. Germline-derived CDR1 and CDR2 are SGHVS and FNYEAQ. The CDR3 has 15 amino acids. This record comes from a study of sequential checkpoint blockade in melanoma. Turning to the study itself: Patients were randomized 1:1 to nivolumab-then-ipilimumab or ipilimumab-then-nivolumab first-line.

The assay was immunoSEQ multiplex PCR, and TCRdb's table has in-frame clones only and misses some. Among around 12,000 clones, approximately 69% were seen once, and the ten largest hold 25% to 30%. The input for sequencing was CD8+ T cells sorted from blood (inferred from file names), taken from a patient given nivolumab and ipilimumab in sequence. The chain has TRBV7-6 and TRBJ1-2, with D uncertain. This receptor was obtained from a human donor with melanoma. The CDR3 here is CASSQRRVADYGYAF. Written as DNA, the CDR3 is TGTGCCAGCAGCCAGAGGCGGGTAGCCGACTATGGCTACGCCTTC.